These 14 T cell receptor beta chains came from one sample sequenced in a study of T cell clonality in common variable immunodeficiency. Generated by immunoSEQ multiplex PCR, the TCRdb table keeps only in-frame clones and is missing some. Reported are 30,000 or so clones, none seen only once; the ten largest carry 3.5% to 4%. The sequenced material came from peripheral blood mononuclear cells. Receptor source: a person aged 18 to 70 in good health.

The sample holds many counts of this clone. The read is 3 residues too short to cover the CDR3 end, so that end is filled in from the germline J gene. V and J are TRBV20-1 and TRBJ2-5, with 10 bases matching TRBD2. V gave up 5 bases and J gave up 5 bases; unmatched junction bases: 14. This CDR3 region has 16 residues. Germline CDR1 is DFQATT and CDR2 is SNEGSKA (reference sequence). The CDR3: CSARPSDGTSVETQYF. The part of the CDR3 DNA that was read is TGCAGTGCTCGACCCTCCGATGGGACTAGCGTGGAGACC.

Of note for this clone: The read terminates 3 residues ahead of where the CDR3 ends, so the germline J gene completes it. This rearrangement joins TRBV7-6 to TRBJ1-2, with D maybe TRBD1 (5 bases). The CDR3 loop spans 17 amino acids. In germline, CDR1 is SGHVS, CDR2 FNYEAQ. The CDR3 sequence: CASSPLNTGGIYNDYTF. Incomplete CDR3 DNA: TGTGCCAGCAGCCCCTTAAATACGGGGGGGATATACAATGAC.

A remark on this clone: The read comes to an end 3 residues before the CDR3 does, leaving the germline J gene to fill in the end. The V call is TRBV19, the J call TRBJ1-2; D ambiguous. The V gene's germline CDR1 is LNHDA and CDR2 SQIVND (reference sequence). CDR3 length: 13 amino acids. The part of the CDR3 DNA that was read is TGTGCCAGTAAGGCTAGTCCCCTAGATACC. It codes for CASKASPLDT. The entire CDR3 protein is CASKASPLDTYTF.

This clone showed up many times. The read stops 3 residues short of the end of the CDR3; the missing end is completed from the germline J gene. This chain links TRBV5-1 with TRBJ1-4; no firm D call. Trimming pared 0 bases from V and 6 bases from J, leaving 12 bases between. Germline loops: CDR1 SGHRS, CDR2 YFSETQ. The CDR3 has 15 residues. The CDR3 is CASSLGGGDHEKLFF. The sequenced part of the CDR3 DNA is TGCGCCAGCAGCTTGGGTGGCGGAGATCATGAAAAA. Together with reference TRBV5-1 and TRBJ1-4, the CDR3 gives the full variable domain: KAGVTQTPRYLIKTRGQQVTLSCSPISGHRSVSWYQQTPGQGLQFLFEYFSETQRNKGNFPGRFSGRQFSNSRSEMNVSTLELGDSALYLCASSLGGGDHEKLFFGSGTQLSVL.

This clone was seen ten or more times. The read stops 3 residues short of the end of the CDR3; the missing end is completed from the germline J gene. The chain carries TRBV6-2 or TRBV6-3 and TRBJ1-1, with D unclear. The CDR3 has 11 residues. V lost 7 bases, J lost 1 base, and 4 bases lay in between. The V gene's germline CDR1 is MNHEY and CDR2 SVGEGT. CDR3 sequence reads: CASKANTEAFF. Incomplete CDR3 DNA: TGTGCCAGCAAAGCGAACACTGAA.

This clone was seen at least ten times. Read sequence stops 3 residues before the CDR3 end, and the germline J gene provides the missing end. The rearrangement joins TRBV7-9 to TRBJ1-2; 7 nucleotides agree with TRBD1. Losses at the gene ends were 4 bases for V and 4 bases for J; bases not matched to a gene: 6. CDR1 SEHNR and CDR2 FQNEAQ come from the germline V gene (reference sequence). The CDR3 length is 14 residues. The sequenced CDR3 bases are TGTGCCAGCAGCTACGGACAGGCATCCTATGGC. Its translation is CASSYGQASYG. The whole CDR3 is CASSYGQASYGYTF.

This clone was seen many times. The read falls 3 residues short of the CDR3 end, and the missing part is taken from the germline J gene. The rearrangement joins TRBV20-1 to TRBJ2-7; possible D gene TRBD1, 6 bases. Per germline, CDR1 DFQATT and CDR2 SNEGSKA (reference sequence). This CDR3 spans 12 amino acids. Trimming stripped 6 bases from V and 1 base from J, with 10 bases between. CDR3: CSARDNSYEQYF. CDR3 DNA (partial): TGCAGTGCAAGGGACAATTCCTACGAG.

This clone came up many times. The CDR3 extends 3 residues past the end of the read, so its final part is completed from the germline J gene. The V gene is TRBV14, the J gene TRBJ1-2; 7 nucleotides line up with TRBD1. V lost 1 base to trimming and J lost 5 bases; unmatched junction nucleotides: 4. The CDR3 loop spans 14 amino acids. Germline assignment: CDR1 SGHDN and CDR2 FVKESK. CDR3 DNA, as far as it was read: TGTGCCAGCAGCCAAGGGGGGACAGATTATGGC. The encoded protein is CASSQGGTDYG. In full, the CDR3 is CASSQGGTDYGYTF.

At least ten counts were recorded for this clone. The missing CDR3 end, 3 residues past where the read stops, is filled in from the germline J gene. The genes are TRBV7-9 and TRBJ1-1; TRBD1 matches 7 bases. Trimming at V came to 2 bases and at J to 0 bases, leaving 3 bases not matched to a gene. CDR1 is SEHNR, CDR2 FQNEAQ, per germline (reference sequence). CDR3 length: 15 residues. The CDR3 reads CASSLSGQLNTEAFF. The part of the CDR3 DNA that was read is TGTGCCAGCAGCTTATCGGGACAGCTGAACACTGAA.

This clone came up many times. The read gets to within 3 residues of the CDR3 end, and the germline J gene fills in the rest. The rearrangement uses TRBV13 and TRBJ2-7; D possibly corresponds to TRBD1 (6 bases). CDR1 and CDR2 from the germline V gene are PRHDT and FYEKMQ (reference sequence). CDR3 length equals 14 residues. V lost 0 bases, J lost 2 bases, and 8 bases lay in between. The sequenced part of the CDR3 DNA is TGTGCCAGCAGCTTAGGGGACAGTACCTACGAG. Protein: CASSLGDSTYE. The whole CDR3 protein reads CASSLGDSTYEQYF.

This clone was seen at least ten times. The read is 3 residues too short to cover the CDR3 end, so that end is filled in from the germline J gene. V is TRBV20-1 and J is TRBJ1-2; perhaps TRBD1 as D (5 bases). This CDR3 spans 13 amino acids. Germline V gene data show CDR1 as DFQATT and CDR2 as SNEGSKA (reference sequence). CDR3 protein: CSARDRRGVRYTF. The covered CDR3 bases are TGCAGTGCTAGAGATCGACGAGGGGTGCGC.

Note on this clone: The missing CDR3 end, 3 residues past where the read stops, is filled in from the germline J gene. This chain joins TRBV7-6 and TRBJ1-2, with D possibly matching TRBD1 (5 bases). The CDR3 spans 14 residues. With 0 bases removed from V and 4 bases from J, the gap between germline ends came to 9 bases. CDR1 and CDR2 (germline): SGHVS, FNYEAQ. This CDR3 is CASSLALGGYGYTF. The covered CDR3 bases are TGTGCCAGCAGCTTAGCCCTGGGGGGCTATGGC.

A few counts support this clone. A far larger clone is a single base away, which makes a read error likely. The CDR3 end falls 3 residues outside the read, so it is completed with the germline J gene. This chain joins TRBV30 and TRBJ2-3, with D tentatively TRBD2 (5 bases). Germline V CDR1 and CDR2: GTSNPN, SVGIG (reference sequence). The CDR3 has 13 residues. The CDR3 DNA, read in part, is TGTTCCTGGTCGGGGATTAGCACAGATACG. Its protein is CSWSGISTDT. The whole CDR3 region reads CSWSGISTDTQYF.

In its sample, this clone was seen many times. Read sequence stops 3 residues before the CDR3 end, and the germline J gene provides the missing end. The rearrangement joins TRBV2 to TRBJ2-6; the D gene is possibly TRBD2 (6 bases). Germline assignment: CDR1 SNHLY and CDR2 FYNNEI. The V end lost 6 bases, the J end lost 2 bases, and 14 bases lay between the germline ends. There are 16 residues in the CDR3. CDR3 sequence: CASSPARGAGANVLTF. Partial CDR3 DNA: TGTGCCAGCAGCCCCGCGCGGGGAGCTGGGGCCAACGTC.